One and the same sample provided the 31 T cell receptor beta chains below, sequenced in a study of T cells in localized non-small cell lung cancer. Using immunoSEQ multiplex PCR, the repertoire was profiled, and TCRdb retains in-frame clones only, with some absent. The data contain about 54,000 clones, over 80% of them singletons. Source: peripheral blood, taken before any cancer treatment. These receptors were obtained from a female donor aged 60 or older with stage II squamous cell lung carcinoma.

The rearrangement joins TRBV5-1 to TRBJ2-5; TRBD2 matches 7 bases. Germline-derived CDR1 and CDR2 are SGHRS and YFSETQ. The CDR3 is 14 amino acids. Losses at the gene ends were 5 bases for V and 5 bases for J; bases not matched to a gene: 9. CDR3 loop: CASSPSTSMETQYF. The CDR3 region has the DNA TGCGCCAGCAGTCCATCGACTAGCATGGAGACCCAGTACTTC.

The chain links TRBV5-4 to TRBJ1-2; D gene uncertain. V lost 4 bases and J lost 2, with 12 bases in between. CDR1 is SGHNT, CDR2 YYREEE, per germline (reference sequence). The CDR3 consists of 14 residues. CDR3 sequence: CASSLEAGNYGYTF. The CDR3 coding sequence is TGTGCCAGCAGCCTGGAGGCAGGCAACTATGGCTACACCTTC.

This clone was counted only a few times. CDR3 nucleotides: TGTGCCAGCAGTGGAGTTGGCGGGAGCAATTCACCCCTCCACTTT. Protein: CASSGVGGSNSPLHF. The gene calls are TRBV2 and TRBJ1-6; D unresolved. The CDR3 loop spans 15 amino acids. Between the trimmed V and J ends, which lost 4 bases and 7 bases, there was a span of 14 bases. The germline V gene has CDR1 SNHLY and CDR2 FYNNEI.

The chain joins TRBV7-9 to TRBJ2-3; D gene uncertain. Germline V gene lookup returns CDR1 SEHNR and CDR2 FQNEAQ (reference sequence). The CDR3 spans 14 residues. V was clipped by 4 bases and J by 8 bases, with 16 bases between them. The CDR3 region is CASSSDLTRVTQYF. In DNA, the CDR3 is TGTGCCAGCAGCTCCGACCTAACCCGGGTTACGCAGTATTTT.

The chain has TRBV5-6 and TRBJ1-2; D uncertain. CDR1 and CDR2 from the germline V gene are SGHDT and YYEEEE. Trimming took 4 bases from V and 0 from J, leaving 13 bases between them. The CDR3 covers 15 residues. The CDR3 DNA sequence: TGTGCCAGCAGCAAAAACAGTGGGGCTAACTATGGCTACACCTTC. Translated: CASSKNSGANYGYTF.

The chain recombines TRBV19 with TRBJ1-1; 7 nucleotides align to TRBD1. From germline, CDR1 is LNHDA and CDR2 SQIVND (reference sequence). The CDR3 totals 16 residues. Trimming removed 10 bases from V and 0 bases from J; junction bases left unmatched: 14. In DNA form, the CDR3 reads TGTGCCACCCCGGACAGGCTCTCGCCCTTGAACACTGAAGCTTTCTTT. Translating gives CATPDRLSPLNTEAFF.

The chain combines TRBV6-6 with TRBJ1-1, with 8 bases aligning to TRBD1. The length of the CDR3 is 15 residues. J lost 0 bases, V lost 7 bases, and 7 bases had no gene match. Germline CDR1 reads MNHNY; CDR2 reads SVGAGI (reference sequence). The CDR3 loop reads CASNPSGGLNTEAFF. CDR3 in DNA: TGTGCCAGCAACCCTTCAGGGGGCTTGAACACTGAAGCTTTCTTT.

The rearrangement links TRBV5-4 to TRBJ2-5; D remains unclear. The V end was cut by 5 bases, the J end by 5 bases, with 10 bases between. The CDR3 sequence is 12 residues long. CDR1 and CDR2 from the germline V gene are SGHNT and YYREEE (reference sequence). CDR3 sequence (DNA): TGTGCCAGCAGGGGCAAGGCGGAGACCCAGTACTTC. This translates into CASRGKAETQYF.

This clone has a single count. The chain uses TRBV18 and TRBJ1-2; TRBD1 might be the D (5 bases). Germline-derived CDR1 and CDR2 are KGHSH and LQKENI. CDR3 size: 13 residues. Trimming took off 3 bases at V and 6 bases at J, with 11 bases between the two ends. CDR3 coding DNA: TGTGCCAGCTCACCTGGGAGGGGCAATGGCTACACCTTC. Encoded protein: CASSPGRGNGYTF.

This clone has a single count. The chain uses TRBV29-1 and TRBJ2-7; D ambiguous. The CDR3 is 12 amino acids. Germline assignment: CDR1 SQVTM and CDR2 ANQGSEA. The V gene lost 5 bases and the J gene lost 3 bases, with 11 bases spanning the gap. CDR3 DNA: TGCAGCGTTCAAGGTAGTGGCTACGAGCAGTACTTC. Protein product: CSVQGSGYEQYF.

This clone was picked up one time. The chain carries TRBV9 and TRBJ1-3; D is unclear. The CDR3 totals 17 residues. CDR1 is SGDLS and CDR2 is YYNGEE in the germline V gene. V was pared by 4 bases and J by 0 bases, with 17 bases between. The CDR3 sequence: CASSPEGTGVSGNTIYF. The DNA for the CDR3 is TGTGCCAGCAGCCCCGAGGGAACGGGCGTCTCTGGAAACACCATATATTTT. The entire variable domain, with the rest obtained from reference TRBV9 and TRBJ1-3, is as follows: DSGVTQTPKHLITATGQRVTLRCSPRSGDLSVYWYQQSLDQGLQFLIQYYNGEERAKGNILERFSAQQFPDLHSELNLSSLELGDSALYFCASSPEGTGVSGNTIYFGEGSWLTVV.

In its sample, this clone is medium-sized. The chain is built from TRBV7-9 and TRBJ1-2; D is unclear. Trimming pared 8 bases from V and 8 bases from J, leaving 12 bases between. The germline CDR1 and CDR2 sequences are SEHNR and FQNEAQ (reference sequence). This CDR3 has 11 amino acids. As DNA, the CDR3 is TGTGCCAGCGCCATGTCGAGCGGCTACACCTTC. Protein: CASAMSSGYTF.

V and J are TRBV5-4 and TRBJ1-4, with D uncertain. V was clipped by 4 bases and J by 0 bases, with 7 bases between them. The germline V gene has CDR1 SGHNT and CDR2 YYREEE (reference sequence). The CDR3 runs to 14 residues. CDR3 nucleotides: TGTGCCAGCAGCCTAGCTGCAACTAATGAAAAACTGTTTTTT. Amino acid sequence: CASSLAATNEKLFF. Based on the CDR3 plus reference TRBV5-4 and TRBJ1-4, the full variable domain is ETGVTQSPTHLIKTRGQQVTLRCSSQSGHNTVSWYQQALGQGPQFIFQYYREEENGRGNFPPRFSGLQFPNYSSELNVNALELDDSALYLCASSLAATNEKLFFGSGTQLSVL.

This chain uses TRBV5-1 with TRBJ2-7; a possible D gene is TRBD1 (6 bases). The germline gives CDR1 SGHRS, CDR2 YFSETQ. Trimming took 5 bases from V and 2 from J, leaving 14 bases between them. This CDR3 is built from 14 residues. CDR3 bases: TGCGCCAGCAGTCCCGGGACAACCACCTACGAGCAGTACTTC. Its translation: CASSPGTTTYEQYF.

The V call is TRBV5-5, the J call TRBJ1-1; a possible D gene is TRBD1 (6 bases). The CDR3 contains 15 residues. The germline V gene has CDR1 SGHKS and CDR2 YYEKEE (reference sequence). V lost 2 bases and J lost 0, with 11 bases in between. CDR3 sequence: CASSFDRLMNTEAFF. The CDR3 region has the DNA TGTGCCAGCAGCTTCGACAGGCTCATGAACACTGAAGCTTTCTTT.

The chain links TRBV5-4 to TRBJ1-3; D is undetermined. Germline-derived CDR1 and CDR2 are SGHNT and YYREEE (reference sequence). This CDR3 region has 14 residues. The V end was cut by 3 bases, the J end by 0 bases, with 7 bases between. CDR3 DNA sequence: TGTGCCAGCAGCTCCCCTAGCTCTGGAAACACCATATATTTT. It encodes CASSSPSSGNTIYF.

The V call is TRBV4-2, the J call TRBJ1-1, with 7 bases lining up with TRBD1. The V and J ends lost 2 bases and 3 bases, in that order; junction bases with no gene match: 6. This CDR3 is 15 amino acids long. The germline CDR1 and CDR2 sequences are LGHNA and YNFKEQ. The CDR3 nucleotides are TGTGCCAGCAGCCAAATAAAGGGGGCAGACACTGAAGCTTTCTTT. As protein: CASSQIKGADTEAFF.

The V and J genes are TRBV11-2 and TRBJ2-1; D might be TRBD2 (5 bases). The CDR3 runs to 13 residues. CDR1 is SGHAT, CDR2 FQNNGV, per germline. Between the trimmed V and J ends, which lost 0 bases and 6 bases, there was a span of 6 bases. The CDR3 sequence: CASSLDRGNEQFF. The DNA for the CDR3 is TGTGCCAGCAGCTTAGATCGGGGCAATGAGCAGTTCTTC. Drawing the rest from reference TRBV11-2 and TRBJ2-1, the complete variable domain is EAGVAQSPRYKIIEKRQSVAFWCNPISGHATLYWYQQILGQGPKLLIQFQNNGVVDDSQLPKDRFSAERLKGVDSTLKIQPAKLEDSAVYLCASSLDRGNEQFFGPGTRLTVL.

The chain recombines TRBV11-3 with TRBJ2-7; 9 bases line up with TRBD1. V shed 5 bases and J 10 bases; nucleotides not matched to a gene: 12. The CDR3 runs 14 residues. Per germline, CDR1 SGHNT and CDR2 YENEEA. CDR3 bases: TGTGCCAGCAGCCCAGGGACAGGGATGGGCAAACAGTACTTC. Translated: CASSPGTGMGKQYF.

The chain employs TRBV11-1 and TRBJ2-3; 7 bases fit TRBD1. Unmatched junction bases numbered 5, after V lost 9 bases and J lost 2 bases. The length of the CDR3 is 13 residues. Germline V lookup: CDR1 SGHAT, CDR2 FQDESV (reference sequence). This CDR3 reads CASMTGLTDTQYF. CDR3 sequence (DNA): TGTGCCAGTATGACAGGGCTCACAGATACGCAGTATTTT.

This chain connects TRBV19 to TRBJ1-1, with 10 bases aligning to TRBD1. V trimming: 7 bases; J trimming: 6 bases; junction bases outside the gene matches: 11. There are 15 residues in the CDR3. Germline V gene sequence: CDR1 LNHDA, CDR2 SQIVND (reference sequence). The CDR3: CASNSVGTGEPEAFF. CDR3 coding DNA: TGTGCCAGTAACTCCGTGGGGACAGGGGAACCTGAAGCTTTCTTT.

This chain links TRBV19 with TRBJ2-7, with D perhaps matching TRBD1 or TRBD2 (7 bases each). The CDR3 totals 12 residues. CDR1 is LNHDA and CDR2 is SQIVND in the germline V gene (reference sequence). V lost 6 bases, J lost 6 bases, and 12 bases lay in between. CDR3 region: CASSQGGSEQYF. CDR3 sequence (DNA): TGTGCCAGTAGCCAGGGGGGGAGCGAGCAGTACTTC.

The chain couples TRBV28 to TRBJ1-1; D remains unclear. Germline V lookup: CDR1 MDHEN, CDR2 SYDVKM. This CDR3 has 15 residues. The V gene lost 1 base and the J gene lost 0 bases, with 9 bases spanning the gap. CDR3 bases: TGTGCCAGCAGTTTATTGTCCCCAGTGAACACTGAAGCTTTCTTT. Amino acids: CASSLLSPVNTEAFF.

In its sample, this clone was seen a few times. This chain connects TRBV9 to TRBJ2-5; D is possibly TRBD1 (6 bases). Looked up from germline, CDR1 is SGDLS and CDR2 is YYNGEE. V was cut by 9 bases and J by 2 bases, with 11 bases left in between. This CDR3 has 12 amino acids. CDR3 sequence: CATRGPQETQYF. CDR3 nucleotides: TGTGCCACCAGGGGCCCACAAGAGACCCAGTACTTC.

The sample holds a few counts of this clone. The rearrangement uses TRBV5-1 and TRBJ2-7, with D perhaps matching TRBD1 or TRBD2 (6 bases each). V was shortened by 1 base and J by 2 bases, with 10 bases between the two germline ends. Germline values: CDR1 SGHRS, CDR2 YFSETQ. The CDR3 is made up of 14 amino acids. The CDR3 nucleotides read TGCGCCAGCAGCTTGAGGGGGGCCACCTACGAGCAGTACTTC. It translates to CASSLRGATYEQYF.

The J gene is TRBJ2-1, the V gene TRBV5-1; 12 bases line up with TRBD2. V was clipped by 4 bases and J by 8 bases; unmatched bases: 7. The CDR3 contains 15 residues. Looked up from germline, CDR1 is SGHRS and CDR2 is YFSETQ. CDR3 region: CASSPGLAGNDEQFF. The CDR3 DNA reads as TGCGCCAGCAGCCCGGGACTAGCGGGTAACGATGAGCAGTTCTTC.

This chain uses TRBV6-5 with TRBJ1-4; D is possibly TRBD1 (5 bases). Per the germline V gene, CDR1 is MNHEY and CDR2 is SVGAGI. CDR3 length: 13 amino acids. Here the CDR3 DNA reads TGTGCTACACAGGACTTTCAACGGGAAAAACTGTTTTTT. It is translated as CATQDFQREKLFF.

The chain is built from TRBV29-1 and TRBJ2-7, with D possibly TRBD1 on 6 matching bases. V was shortened by 3 bases and J by 6 bases, with 9 bases between the two germline ends. CDR3 length equals 11 residues. The V gene's germline CDR1 is SQVTM and CDR2 ANQGSEA. CDR3 in amino acids: CSVEGAREQYF. For the CDR3, the DNA is TGCAGCGTTGAGGGGGCCCGCGAGCAGTACTTC.

This chain joins TRBV18 and TRBJ2-2; 9 positions match TRBD1. The germline CDR1 and CDR2 sequences are KGHSH and LQKENI. This CDR3 has 16 amino acids. The V segment lost 1 base and the J segment 7 bases; nucleotides outside the gene matches: 7. The CDR3 coding sequence is TGTGCCAGCTCACCACTTTCGGGACAGGGTATCGGGGAGCTGTTTTTT. It encodes CASSPLSGQGIGELFF.

This chain joins TRBV6-6 and TRBJ1-4; D is unclear. The CDR3 consists of 12 residues. The ends were cut back, 5 bases at V and 16 bases at J, with 17 bases in the middle. Germline lookup yields CDR1 MNHNY and CDR2 SVGAGI (reference sequence). Here the CDR3 DNA reads TGTGCCAGCAGTGCAGACTCCGCGAACGGGTTTTTT. This codes for CASSADSANGFF.

The V call is TRBV5-1, the J call TRBJ1-2; no clear D. Germline V gene sequence: CDR1 SGHRS, CDR2 YFSETQ. V was cut by 0 bases and J by 2 bases, with 8 bases left in between. The CDR3 runs to 14 residues. The CDR3 sequence: CASSLEAKNYGYTF. For the CDR3, the DNA is TGCGCCAGCAGCTTGGAAGCCAAAAACTATGGCTACACCTTC. The full variable domain, rest sourced from reference TRBV5-1 and TRBJ1-2, is KAGVTQTPRYLIKTRGQQVTLSCSPISGHRSVSWYQQTPGQGLQFLFEYFSETQRNKGNFPGRFSGRQFSNSRSEMNVSTLELGDSALYLCASSLEAKNYGYTFGSGTRLTVV.